These T cell receptor beta chains were read from a single sample in a study of identical twins. MiXCR was run by TCRdb on the 5' RACE reads, yielding one entry per CDR3 protein. The profile shows 200,000 to 250,000 distinct CDR3 sequences, around an eighth of them singletons. The material sequenced was memory (CD45RO+) T cells sorted from blood. Source of these receptors: a woman younger than 30 in good health. Both conserved end residues are part of each CDR3. A row's size may be missing; if present it is once, few, many or a size class.

clone size,V gene,CDR3 protein
NA,TRBV5-5,CASSLAGVRHTDTQYF
few,TRBV20-1,CSASSDRVVGETQYF
many,TRBV6-2/TRBV6-3,CASSSNQRGPNTEAFF
NA,TRBV5-1,CASSRTVEGGYTF
few,TRBV20-1,CSARDTIYEQYF
NA,TRBV6-1,CASSQTSGGSNTGELFF
NA,TRBV6-5,CASTRGGTAFF
NA,TRBV20-1,CSAWGGLTEAFF
NA,TRBV7-9,CASSSDSTRRMGF
few,TRBV10-2,CASSDTLNRGEQFF
many,TRBV20-1,CSASPDTYTNLDIQYF
few,TRBV10-3,CAIMSSGDSGANVLTF
NA,TRBV7-2,CASSSRTNTGELFF
NA,TRBV19,CASSIDPSYSNQPQHF
few,TRBV7-2,CASSFRTEAGAFF
NA,TRBV7-6,CASSHRTSETQYF
NA,TRBV7-6,CASSLTTSGYEQYF
few,TRBV12-5,CASGLPTDTGELFF
many,TRBV3-1,CASSLGAAGELFF
NA,TRBV20-1,CSAPGRPNTEAFF
NA,TRBV7-8,CASSLFPAQTQYF
NA,TRBV5-6,CASSWSPGEQYF
NA,TRBV6-1,CASTSAQANYGYTF
NA,TRBV5-1,CASSLVGASQGTEAFF
many,TRBV5-1,CASSSTAGGTGELFF
few,TRBV12-3/TRBV12-4,CASSLVWGDTEAFF
NA,TRBV20-1,CSAGPTTDTQYF
NA,TRBV5-1,CASSPGLRGGETQSF
few,TRBV20-1,CSAFGASGIKAYIQYF
few,TRBV2,CASSEFGPRFF
many,TRBV5-1,CASSLGQGVGQQYF
NA,TRBV5-5,CASSVGDGASTDTQYF
many,TRBV9,CASSVTLSVAGELFF
few,TRBV5-5,CASSPTIRGGNQPQHF
many,TRBV29-1,CSVRTSGTGGYEQYF
NA,TRBV7-2,CASSPQGGLAFF
few,TRBV6-2/TRBV6-3,CASSYGTSKYF
NA,TRBV12-3/TRBV12-4,CASAGRGVETQYF
NA,TRBV3-1,CASSSTLRNEKLFF
many,TRBV5-1,CASSLSPVTDTQYF
few,TRBV9,CASSEGQFYGYTF
few,TRBV2,CASSLSPGGGYNEQFF
NA,TRBV12-3/TRBV12-4,CASSYRDRGRTEAFF
NA,TRBV12-3/TRBV12-4,CASTYTSGVTGELFF
many,TRBV27,CASSADRSLSYNEQFF